The present entry profiles one TCR beta chain with its context. The record originates from a study of shared clonotypes between healthy human individuals. Method: immunoSEQ multiplex PCR; TCRdb's copy keeps in-frame clones and lacks some. The sample carries around 690,000 clones, roughly 88% recorded once. This CDR3 region has 16 residues. CDR1 is MNHEY, CDR2 SVGAGI, per germline. V was pared by 4 bases and J by 0 bases, with 8 bases of the junction left unmatched. This chain links TRBV6-5 with TRBJ1-2; TRBD1 agrees at 7 bases. Sequenced sample: memory CD8+ T cells from PBMCs. Sample subset: CD45RO+ cells pooled with CCR7-negative TemRA cells. The receptor was isolated from a young man in good health. Some clones in this sample may be carry-over from other donors' samples. The CDR3, as DNA: TGTGCCAGCAGTTCTTACCCCGGGACAGCTAACTATGGCTACACCTTC. It codes for CASSSYPGTANYGYTF.